This entry is about one T cell receptor (beta chain). Its antigen is not identified. This CDR3 comprises 15 residues. Looked up from germline, CDR1 is SGHNT and CDR2 is YYREEE (reference sequence). The junction had 7 bases not matched to a gene; V was cut back by 4 bases and J by 3 bases. Isolated RNA was reverse transcribed into cDNA used as the sequencing template. Sequenced by immunoSEQ multiplex PCR; TCRdb stores in-frame clones only, minus some. In the table there are 150,000 to 200,000 clones, around 64% of which are singletons. This sample is part of a study of CD8+ T cells in alopecia areata. Treatment of the sample: oral pan-JAK inhibitor, 5-10 mg twice daily. Study-wide points: One nonresponder leaves baseline CD8+ expansion's link to response uncertain. Lesional scalp, especially alopecia totalis/universalis, showed higher clonality than normal scalp.

The receptor comes from a human donor with alopecia areata. The J gene is TRBJ1-1, the V gene TRBV5-4; 9 bases are a match to TRBD1. The source material was CD4+ T cells sorted from blood, sampled around week 49, from a patient treated with tofacitinib. The CDR3 region is CASSPGQGRYTEAFF. CDR3 in DNA: TGTGCCAGCAGCCCGGGACAGGGTAGGTACACTGAAGCTTTCTTT.